The 19 T cell receptor beta chains listed next were all sequenced from one sample in a study of T cell changes during pregnancy in multiple sclerosis (dated by TCRdb to about 2019). The library was built by means of the immunoSEQ multiplex PCR assay. In TCRdb, the immuneACCESS table is reduced to in-frame sequences with V and J assigned. These tables do not hold every clone; where another copy was compared, an unresolved V gene accounts for under half, and the others remain unexplained. The sample has tens of thousands of clones on record, 90% to 95% of them singletons. Of the sample, around 1.7% falls within the top ten clones. Sequenced material: peripheral blood, taken after pregnancy. Every receptor here comes from a female donor in good health, enrolled as a control in a pregnancy study.

This sequence joins TRBV10-3 and TRBJ2-1; D may be TRBD1 (5 bases). V was pared by 6 bases and J by 0 bases, with 12 bases between. The CDR3 totals 15 residues. Germline V gives CDR1 ENHRY, CDR2 SYGVKD. The CDR3 nucleotides are TGTGCCATCAGCCCCCAAGGGGCCTCCTACAATGAGCAGTTCTTC. Its protein is CAISPQGASYNEQFF.

Here the CDR3 reads CASSGQGVHVGGELFF. CDR3 nucleotides: TGCGCCAGCAGCGGACAGGGGGTGCACGTGGGCGGGGAGCTGTTTTTT. The chain is built from TRBV5-1 and TRBJ2-2; 10 bases map to TRBD1. J was trimmed by 7 bases and V by 4 bases; bases with no gene match: 10. The CDR3 covers 16 residues. Germline assignment: CDR1 SGHRS and CDR2 YFSETQ.

This sequence joins TRBV27 and TRBJ1-1, with D possibly matching TRBD1 (5 bases). Germline assignment: CDR1 MNHEY and CDR2 SMNVEV (reference sequence). Trimming left V 6 bases short and J 7 bases short, with 15 bases between. This CDR3 comprises 13 residues. The CDR3 region has the DNA TGTGCCAGCAGGCCAGCAGGAACAGGTGAAGCTTTCTTT. This gives the protein CASRPAGTGEAFF.

The rearrangement links TRBV6-1 to TRBJ1-4; D is undetermined. CDR1 and CDR2 (germline): MNHNS, SASEGT. This CDR3 is 16 amino acids long. The V and J ends lost 1 base and 1 base respectively, with 10 bases between them. CDR3 bases: TGTGCCAGCAGTGAAGGGTGGGCAGTAACTAATGAAAAACTGTTTTTT. Protein sequence: CASSEGWAVTNEKLFF.

The rearrangement joins TRBV5-1 to TRBJ2-7, with 9 nucleotides matching TRBD2. The germline gives CDR1 SGHRS, CDR2 YFSETQ. J was trimmed by 0 bases and V by 3 bases; bases with no gene match: 7. This CDR3 region has 16 residues. CDR3 amino acids: CASSSGGTSSSYEQYF. The CDR3 DNA reads TGCGCCAGCAGCTCCGGGGGGACTAGCAGCTCCTACGAGCAGTACTTC. Full variable domain (missing parts from reference TRBV5-1 and TRBJ2-7): KAGVTQTPRYLIKTRGQQVTLSCSPISGHRSVSWYQQTPGQGLQFLFEYFSETQRNKGNFPGRFSGRQFSNSRSEMNVSTLELGDSALYLCASSSGGTSSSYEQYFGPGTRLTVT.

The chain has TRBV5-6 and TRBJ2-7; possibly TRBD2 for D (5 bases). Trimming took off 2 bases at V and 2 bases at J, with 11 bases between the two ends. The CDR3 is made up of 14 amino acids. Looked up from germline, CDR1 is SGHDT and CDR2 is YYEEEE. The chain's CDR3 is CASSFGDGTYEQYF. The CDR3 nucleotides read TGTGCCAGCAGCTTCGGGGATGGGACCTACGAGCAGTACTTC.

The V and J genes are TRBV6-1 and TRBJ2-7; D is ambiguous. The CDR3 is 16 amino acids. Trimming left V 4 bases short and J 1 base short, with 17 bases between. CDR1 is MNHNS, CDR2 SASEGT, per germline. CDR3 sequence reads: CASSVVAATPSYEQYF. The CDR3 DNA reads TGTGCCAGCAGTGTAGTAGCTGCCACGCCATCCTACGAGCAGTACTTC.

The chain has TRBV6-5 and TRBJ1-4; a weak D match, TRBD1 (6 bases). This CDR3 has 15 amino acids. Trimming took 2 bases from V and 2 from J, leaving 9 bases between them. Germline V gives CDR1 MNHEY, CDR2 SVGAGI. CDR3 nucleotides: TGTGCCAGCAGTTACGGACAGTCGACTAATGAAAAACTGTTTTTT. Encoded protein: CASSYGQSTNEKLFF.

The sample holds one count of this clone. The chain couples TRBV5-1 to TRBJ2-6; 11 bases line up with TRBD1. Germline CDR1 and CDR2: SGHRS and YFSETQ. Losses at the gene ends were 0 bases for V and 0 bases for J; bases not matched to a gene: 5. CDR3 length: 19 residues. The CDR3 DNA reads TGCGCCAGCAGCTTGGAGGGACAGGGGGATGCCTCTGGGGCCAACGTCCTGACTTTC. Translation: CASSLEGQGDASGANVLTF. Full variable domain (remainder filled in from reference TRBV5-1 and TRBJ2-6): KAGVTQTPRYLIKTRGQQVTLSCSPISGHRSVSWYQQTPGQGLQFLFEYFSETQRNKGNFPGRFSGRQFSNSRSEMNVSTLELGDSALYLCASSLEGQGDASGANVLTFGAGSRLTVL.

The chain carries TRBV6-1 and TRBJ2-4; 8 bases are a match to TRBD2. Germline V gene data show CDR1 as MNHNS and CDR2 as SASEGT. V trimming: 2 bases; J trimming: 0 bases; junction bases outside the gene matches: 15. The CDR3 totals 20 residues. The CDR3 bases are TGTGCCAGCAGTGAATTAGGCCGCGGGACTAGTGACATAGCCAAAAACATTCAGTACTTC. It is translated as CASSELGRGTSDIAKNIQYF.

The V and J genes are TRBV27 and TRBJ1-2, with D maybe TRBD1 (6 bases). Germline lookup yields CDR1 MNHEY and CDR2 SMNVEV (reference sequence). V shed 4 bases and J shed 2 bases, with 14 bases lying between them. This CDR3 has 15 residues. CDR3 protein: CASSSTGHLNYGYTF. The CDR3 nucleotides are TGTGCCAGCAGTTCCACGGGACACTTAAACTATGGCTACACCTTC.

This clone was detected once. The chain employs TRBV5-5 and TRBJ2-1; 7 nucleotides line up with TRBD2. V shed 2 bases, J shed 3 bases, and the junction held 5 bases outside the gene matches. From germline, CDR1 is SGHKS and CDR2 YYEKEE (reference sequence). CDR3 length equals 15 residues. Here the CDR3 reads CASSFAGAGYNEQFF. The CDR3 DNA sequence: TGTGCCAGCAGCTTTGCGGGAGCAGGCTACAATGAGCAGTTCTTC.

The table lists this clone with a count of one. The chain combines TRBV5-1 with TRBJ2-1; 16 nucleotides align to TRBD2. In germline, CDR1 is SGHRS, CDR2 YFSETQ. The CDR3 runs to 19 residues. With V trimmed by 4 bases and J by 7 bases, 14 bases remained unmatched. The CDR3 is CASSQTGTSGRGPLNEQFF. The CDR3 bases are TGCGCCAGCAGCCAGACCGGGACTAGCGGGAGGGGGCCCTTAAATGAGCAGTTCTTC.

In this sample, this clone turned up a few times. The genes are TRBV25-1 and TRBJ2-5; 7 bases agree with TRBD2. With 1 base clipped from V and 4 bases from J, the junction kept 6 bases outside the gene matches. The germline gives CDR1 MGHDK, CDR2 SYGVNS. The CDR3 spans 15 residues. CDR3 nucleotide sequence: TGTGCCAGCAGTGAATCGGGCGGGAGAGGAGAGACCCAGTACTTC. Its translation: CASSESGGRGETQYF.

In its sample, this clone was seen a few times. V is TRBV4-2 and J is TRBJ1-4, with 7 positions matching TRBD1. V shed 2 bases, J shed 4 bases, and the junction held 7 bases outside the gene matches. The CDR3 has 16 amino acids. Germline V gene data show CDR1 as LGHNA and CDR2 as YNFKEQ. This CDR3 is CASSQKRDSLNEKLFF. CDR3 DNA: TGTGCCAGCAGCCAAAAAAGGGACAGCCTTAATGAAAAACTGTTTTTT.

The chain employs TRBV29-1 and TRBJ2-7, with 9 bases matching TRBD1. CDR3 length: 19 residues. After removal of 1 base from V and 6 bases from J, the junction contained 22 bases not matched to a gene. Germline V gives CDR1 SQVTM, CDR2 ANQGSEA. In DNA form, the CDR3 reads TGCAGCGTTGAAGCGACCGGGACAGGGTCTCACTATGGAGGGGTCGAGCAGTACTTC. Protein product: CSVEATGTGSHYGGVEQYF.

V gene TRBV19 combines with J gene TRBJ2-7; 7 nucleotides agree with TRBD2. The V gene's germline CDR1 is LNHDA and CDR2 SQIVND (reference sequence). The CDR3 sequence is 14 residues long. Trimming cost V 5 bases and J 1 base; bases outside gene matches: 5. The CDR3: CASSRTSVSYEQYF. CDR3 nucleotide sequence: TGTGCCAGTAGTCGAACTAGCGTTTCCTACGAGCAGTACTTC. Combining the CDR3 with reference TRBV19 and TRBJ2-7 gives the whole variable domain DGGITQSPKYLFRKEGQNVTLSCEQNLNHDAMYWYRQDPGQGLRLIYYSQIVNDFQKGDIAEGYSVSREKKESFPLTVTSAQKNPTAFYLCASSRTSVSYEQYFGPGTRLTVT.

This chain links TRBV4-1 with TRBJ2-7; D perhaps matches TRBD2 (6 bases). The CDR3 spans 13 residues. Germline V CDR1 and CDR2: MGHRA, YSYEKL. The V end lost 1 base, the J end lost 4 bases, and 8 bases lay between the germline ends. The CDR3 region has the DNA TGCGCCAGCAGCCAAGGGCTAGCGTACGAGCAGTACTTC. Amino acid sequence: CASSQGLAYEQYF.

The rearrangement uses TRBV13 and TRBJ2-2, with D unresolved. Germline V gene data show CDR1 as PRHDT and CDR2 as FYEKMQ (reference sequence). The CDR3 totals 14 residues. Between the trimmed V and J ends, which lost 5 bases and 7 bases, there was a span of 14 bases. CDR3 sequence reads: CASSPFLTGGELFF. CDR3 coding DNA: TGTGCCAGCAGCCCCTTTCTAACGGGCGGGGAGCTGTTTTTT.